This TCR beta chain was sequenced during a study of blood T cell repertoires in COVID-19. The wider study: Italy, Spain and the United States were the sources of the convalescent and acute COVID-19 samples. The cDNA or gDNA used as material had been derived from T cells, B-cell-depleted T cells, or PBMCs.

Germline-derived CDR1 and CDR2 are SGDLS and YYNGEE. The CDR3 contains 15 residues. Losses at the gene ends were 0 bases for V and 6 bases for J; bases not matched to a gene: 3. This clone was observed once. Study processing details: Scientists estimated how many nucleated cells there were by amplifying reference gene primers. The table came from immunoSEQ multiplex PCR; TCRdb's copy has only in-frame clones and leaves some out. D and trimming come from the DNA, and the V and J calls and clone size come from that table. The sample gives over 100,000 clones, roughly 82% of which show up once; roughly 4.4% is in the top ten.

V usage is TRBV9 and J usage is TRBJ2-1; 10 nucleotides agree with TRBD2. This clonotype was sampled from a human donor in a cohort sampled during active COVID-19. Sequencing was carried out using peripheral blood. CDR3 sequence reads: CASSVGSGGTNEQFF. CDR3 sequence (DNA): TGTGCCAGCAGCGTAGGTAGCGGGGGGACCAATGAGCAGTTCTTC.